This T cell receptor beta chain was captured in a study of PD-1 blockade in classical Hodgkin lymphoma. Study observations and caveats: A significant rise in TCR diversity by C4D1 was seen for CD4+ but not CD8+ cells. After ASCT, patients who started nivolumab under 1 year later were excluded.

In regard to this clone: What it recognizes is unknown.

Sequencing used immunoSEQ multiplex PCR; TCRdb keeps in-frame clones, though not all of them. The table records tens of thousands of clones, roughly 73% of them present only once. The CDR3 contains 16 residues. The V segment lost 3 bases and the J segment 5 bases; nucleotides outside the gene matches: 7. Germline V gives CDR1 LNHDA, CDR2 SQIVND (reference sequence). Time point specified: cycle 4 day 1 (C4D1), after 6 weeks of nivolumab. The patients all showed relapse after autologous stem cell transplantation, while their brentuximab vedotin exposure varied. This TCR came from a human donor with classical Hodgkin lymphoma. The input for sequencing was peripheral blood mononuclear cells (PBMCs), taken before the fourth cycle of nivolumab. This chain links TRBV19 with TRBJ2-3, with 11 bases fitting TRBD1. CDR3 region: CASSMSGQGAGDTQYF. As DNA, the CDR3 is TGTGCCAGTAGTATGTCCGGACAGGGGGCGGGAGATACGCAGTATTTT.